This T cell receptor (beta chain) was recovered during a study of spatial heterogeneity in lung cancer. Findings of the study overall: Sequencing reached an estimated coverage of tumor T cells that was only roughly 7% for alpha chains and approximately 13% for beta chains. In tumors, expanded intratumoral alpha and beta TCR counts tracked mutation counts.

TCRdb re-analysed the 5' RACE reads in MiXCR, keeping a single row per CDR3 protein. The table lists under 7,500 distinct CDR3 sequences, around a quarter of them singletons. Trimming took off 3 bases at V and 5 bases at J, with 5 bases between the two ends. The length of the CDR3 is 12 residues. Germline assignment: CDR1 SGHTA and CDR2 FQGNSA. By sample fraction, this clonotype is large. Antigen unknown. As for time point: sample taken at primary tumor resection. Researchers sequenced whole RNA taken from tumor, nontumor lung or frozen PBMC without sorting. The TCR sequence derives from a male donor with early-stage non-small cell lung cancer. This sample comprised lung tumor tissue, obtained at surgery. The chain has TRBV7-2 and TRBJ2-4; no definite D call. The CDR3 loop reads CASSFPENIQYF. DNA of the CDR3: TGTGCCAGCAGCTTCCCGGAAAACATTCAGTACTTC.